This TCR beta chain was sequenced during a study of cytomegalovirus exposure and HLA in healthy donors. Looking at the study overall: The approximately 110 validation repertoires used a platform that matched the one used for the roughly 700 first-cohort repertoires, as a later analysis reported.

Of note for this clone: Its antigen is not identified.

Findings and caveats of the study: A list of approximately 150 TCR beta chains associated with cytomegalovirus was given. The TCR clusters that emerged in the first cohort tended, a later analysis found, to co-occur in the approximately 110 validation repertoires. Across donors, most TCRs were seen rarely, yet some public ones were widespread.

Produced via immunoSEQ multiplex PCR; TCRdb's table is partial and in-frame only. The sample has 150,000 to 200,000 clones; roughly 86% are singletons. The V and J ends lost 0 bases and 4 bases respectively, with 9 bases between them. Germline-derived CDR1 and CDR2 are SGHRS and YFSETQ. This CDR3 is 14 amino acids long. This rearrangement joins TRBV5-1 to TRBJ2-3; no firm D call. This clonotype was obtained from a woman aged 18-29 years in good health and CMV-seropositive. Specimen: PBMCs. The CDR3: CASSLGQSADTQYF. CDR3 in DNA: TGCGCCAGCAGCTTGGGGCAGAGCGCAGATACGCAGTATTTT.